The 11 T cell receptor beta chains below come from one sample, sequenced in a study of blood T cell repertoires in COVID-19. Assay: immunoSEQ multiplex PCR; the TCRdb copy retains only in-frame clones and omits some. The table has a few hundred thousand clones, more than 80% seen once. Sequencing used peripheral blood. The receptors come from a man aged 18 to 30 who had recovered from COVID-19.

The gene calls are TRBV6-5 and TRBJ2-7; the match to TRBD1 covers 10 bases. CDR1 and CDR2 from the germline V gene are MNHEY and SVGAGI. The CDR3 consists of 14 residues. V gave up 6 bases and J gave up 1 base; unmatched junction bases: 3. The CDR3 region has the DNA TGTGCCAGCAGCAGACAGGGGGCTTCCTACGAGCAGTACTTC. It translates to CASSRQGASYEQYF.

J is TRBJ2-3 and V is TRBV24-1; D might be TRBD2 (6 bases). The CDR3 loop spans 18 amino acids. The V end was cut by 7 bases, the J end by 1 base, with 23 bases between. CDR1 is KGHDR, CDR2 SFDVKD, per germline. CDR3 region: CATSRGGNDSPRTDTQYF. DNA for the CDR3: TGTGCCACCAGCCGGGGAGGCAACGACTCGCCTCGCACAGATACGCAGTATTTT.

The J gene is TRBJ1-2, the V gene TRBV4-3; the match to TRBD1 covers 10 bases. The CDR3 runs 15 residues. The germline gives CDR1 LGHNA, CDR2 YSLEER. V shed 4 bases, J shed 9 bases, and the junction held 11 bases outside the gene matches. The CDR3, as DNA: TGCGCCAGCAGCCTAAGACAGGGGGCTAAGGGGAGCTACACCTTC. Protein sequence: CASSLRQGAKGSYTF.

The chain couples TRBV29-1 to TRBJ2-5; possible D gene TRBD1, 6 bases. CDR1 and CDR2 (germline): SQVTM, ANQGSEA. The CDR3 sequence is 12 residues long. Trimming removed 8 bases at V and 0 bases at J, with 10 bases between. The CDR3 here is CSLGQNQETQYF. In DNA, the CDR3 is TGCAGCCTTGGACAGAACCAAGAGACCCAGTACTTC.

The chain uses TRBV3-1 (or the pseudogene TRBV3-2) and TRBJ1-2, with 12 bases lining up with TRBD1. The germline V gene has CDR1 LGHDT and CDR2 YNNKEL (reference sequence). With 4 bases clipped from V and 7 bases from J, the junction kept 10 bases outside the gene matches. This CDR3 region has 16 residues. CDR3 amino acids: CASSPLGDRGLFGYTF. The DNA for the CDR3 is TGTGCCAGCAGCCCACTTGGGGACAGGGGGCTGTTTGGCTACACCTTC.

V gene TRBV19 combines with J gene TRBJ1-2; no clear D gene. CDR3 length: 16 amino acids. Germline CDR1 and CDR2: LNHDA and SQIVND (reference sequence). V was pared by 3 bases and J by 1 base, with 15 bases between. For the CDR3, the DNA is TGTGCCAGTAGTATTGGAGGGATAAACTTTAACTATGGCTACACCTTC. As protein: CASSIGGINFNYGYTF.

V is TRBV10-3 and J is TRBJ2-3, with TRBD2 matching over 7 bases. V lost 0 bases to trimming and J lost 3 bases; unmatched junction nucleotides: 3. In germline, CDR1 is ENHRY, CDR2 SYGVKD. The CDR3 loop spans 15 amino acids. The CDR3 region has the DNA TGTGCCATCAGTGAGTCTGTGGGAGGGACAGATACGCAGTATTTT. As protein: CAISESVGGTDTQYF.

This clone was recorded once. V and J are TRBV2 and TRBJ1-1, with 10 bases that match TRBD1. Germline CDR1 SNHLY, CDR2 FYNNEI. The CDR3 length is 15 residues. The V and J ends lost 1 base and 5 bases, in that order; junction bases with no gene match: 4. CDR3 residues: CASSEGQGARTEAFF. CDR3 in DNA: TGTGCCAGCAGTGAAGGACAGGGGGCTCGGACTGAAGCTTTCTTT.

The chain joins TRBV19 to TRBJ1-1; perhaps TRBD1 as D (5 bases). The ends were cut back, 7 bases at V and 5 bases at J, with 14 bases in the middle. Per germline, CDR1 LNHDA and CDR2 SQIVND (reference sequence). This CDR3 spans 13 amino acids. For the CDR3, the DNA is TGTGCCAGTAAGGTCCAGGGAAATACTGAAGCTTTCTTT. Translating gives CASKVQGNTEAFF.

This chain joins TRBV6-2 or TRBV6-3 and TRBJ2-7; TRBD1 aligns across 9 bases. Germline V CDR1 and CDR2: MNHEY, SVGEGT. The CDR3 consists of 15 residues. Unmatched junction bases numbered 5, after V lost 5 bases and J lost 0 bases. CDR3 coding DNA: TGTGCCAGCAGTACCGCGGGACAGGGCTCCTACGAGCAGTACTTC. Its protein is CASSTAGQGSYEQYF.

The rearrangement links TRBV6-2 or TRBV6-3 to TRBJ2-7; 7 bases are shared with TRBD1. The CDR3 is 14 amino acids. In germline, CDR1 is MNHEY, CDR2 SVGEGT. Germline trimming cut 5 bases from V and 3 bases from J; bases unmatched to any gene: 7. Here the CDR3 DNA reads TGTGCCAGCAGTACCCGACAGGGATTCTACGAGCAGTACTTC. Translating gives CASSTRQGFYEQYF.